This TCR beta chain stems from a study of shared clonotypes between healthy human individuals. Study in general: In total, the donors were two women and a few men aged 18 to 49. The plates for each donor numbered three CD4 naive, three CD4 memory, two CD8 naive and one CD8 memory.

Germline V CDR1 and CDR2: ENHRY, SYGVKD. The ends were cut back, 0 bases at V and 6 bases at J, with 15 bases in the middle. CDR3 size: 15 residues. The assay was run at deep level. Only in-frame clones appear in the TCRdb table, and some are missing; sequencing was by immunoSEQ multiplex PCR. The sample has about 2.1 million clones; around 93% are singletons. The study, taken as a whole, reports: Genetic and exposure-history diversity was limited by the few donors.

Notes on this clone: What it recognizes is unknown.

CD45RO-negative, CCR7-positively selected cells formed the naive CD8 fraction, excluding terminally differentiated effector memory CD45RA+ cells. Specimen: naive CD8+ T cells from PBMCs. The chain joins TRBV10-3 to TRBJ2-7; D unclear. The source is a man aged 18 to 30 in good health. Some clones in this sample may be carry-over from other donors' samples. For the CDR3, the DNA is TGTGCCATCAGTGAGTCATCCGCAGGAACGGGCGAGCAGTACTTC. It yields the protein CAISESSAGTGEQYF.